Included here is one T cell receptor beta chain sequence, with context. The antigen is not known. This table comes from immunoSEQ multiplex PCR, and its TCRdb copy is limited to in-frame clones, with some not included. The sample consists of about 2.4 million clones, 90% to 95% of them appearing once. The CDR3 loop spans 17 amino acids. Germline values: CDR1 LNHNV, CDR2 YYDKDF (reference sequence). The ends lost 3 bases at V and 0 bases at J; junction bases unmatched: 10. The source of the sample is a study of shared clonotypes between healthy human individuals. Study context: Three CD4 naive, three CD4 memory, two CD8 naive and one CD8 memory plate were used per donor. Whole-study results and caveats: A few donors had around 5.5% of their naive CD4 clonotypes in common.

The sequenced sample consisted of naive CD4+ T cells from PBMCs. Subset here: CD45RA+ positively selected. The chain uses TRBV15 and TRBJ1-2; 7 bases match TRBD1. This sequence originates from a man younger than 35 in good health. Some clones in this sample may be carry-over from other donors' samples. CDR3 nucleotide sequence: TGTGCCACCAGCAGTACTGAAAGGGGGCAGTCTAACTATGGCTACACCTTC. Its protein is CATSSTERGQSNYGYTF.